This T cell receptor (beta chain) was sequenced for a study of radiotherapy plus CTLA-4 blockade in lung cancer (dated by TCRdb to 2017 to 2018). About the investigation overall: Among enrolled patients, under 20% had an objective response and 31% reached disease control.

The study tested focal radiation therapy combined with CTLA-4 blockade (ipilimumab) in patients with chemo-refractory metastatic non-small-cell lung cancer. Libraries were prepared through the immunoSEQ multiplex PCR assay. TCRdb obtained this table from immuneACCESS and retained in-frame rearrangements with V and J assigned. These tables miss some clones; where compared with another copy, unresolved V genes account for less than half of the shortfall, and the remainder is unexplained. The sample table contains about 51,000 clones; only one count was recorded for roughly 80% of them. The ten top clones hold about 8% of the sample. What the study reported, not specific to this receptor: TCR clones derived from tumors expanded in peripheral blood after treatment with radiotherapy and ipilimumab. Increased serum interferon-beta after radiation, together with early dynamic changes in blood T cell clones, were reported to be the strongest predictors of response.

From cysteine to phenylalanine, the CDR3 is 13 amino acids long. Only the CDR3 region is kept as DNA, spanning 39 bases read in frame from base 1. Trimming at the junction amounts to 1 base on V and 6 bases on J, and the germline ends lie 10 bases apart. In the germline V gene, CDR1 corresponds to LGHNA and CDR2 to YSLEER. Of note for this clone: The antigen it binds to is not known. No base quality values were provided; no much bigger clone lies one nucleotide off.

The sequences come from peripheral blood, collected from a patient treated with radiotherapy plus ipilimumab. This sequence was found in a human donor with non-small cell lung cancer who had a complete response to radiotherapy plus ipilimumab. The sequence joins TRBV4-3 to TRBJ2-7; TRBD2 could be the D gene, as 6 bases match. The DNA is as follows: TGCGCCAGCAGCCAAGCGGGGGTCCCCGAGCAGTACTTC. Its amino acids are CASSQAGVPEQYF.